This T cell receptor (beta chain) was obtained from a study of cytomegalovirus exposure and HLA in healthy donors. The PCR was carried out with 60 Vbeta primers and 13 Jbeta primers. The assay was immunoSEQ multiplex PCR, and TCRdb's table has in-frame clones only and misses some. Among approximately 200,000 clones listed, 70% to 75% were seen once. General study results and limits: About 87% or about 30% of the time was how often most TCR beta V segments were productive, according to an earlier analysis. The dataset shows that most TCR sequences were rare, while some public TCRs occurred in many donors.

This CDR3 comprises 18 residues. The germline gives CDR1 LGHNA, CDR2 YSLEER. Germline trimming cut 1 base from V and 5 bases from J; bases unmatched to any gene: 8. About this clone itself: Antigen unknown.

The receptor was derived from a man aged 25-45 years in good health and CMV-seropositive. The V call is TRBV4-3, the J call TRBJ2-6, with TRBD2 matching 10 bases. Sequencing was done on a sample of PBMCs. The CDR3 bases are TGCGCCAGCAGCCAAGGTACTAGCGGGGCACTCTGGGCCAACGTCCTGACTTTC. As protein: CASSQGTSGALWANVLTF.